The sequence of this T cell receptor (beta chain) was determined in a study of Graves' ophthalmopathy and Graves' hyperthyroidism. At the level of the study: Being free of ophthalmopathy for 18 months of follow-up defined stable hyperthyroidism. Study-level points and caveats: Progression of ophthalmopathy was predicted by the model with about 68% sensitivity and roughly 78% specificity.

CDR3 regions of TCR beta were amplified from RNA transcripts. First-round RT-PCR used HTBI primers; second-round multiplex PCR followed. Each CDR3 protein is one row after TCRdb ran MiXCR on the multiplex PCR reads. The sample lists about 1.1 million distinct CDR3 sequences, about 35% occurring once. The sample holds many counts of this clonotype. Its antigen remains unidentified. The CDR3 runs 15 residues. V was shortened by 2 bases and J by 2 bases, with 10 bases between the two germline ends. Germline values: CDR1 MNHNY, CDR2 SVGAGI (reference sequence). Hyperthyroidism in these 18- to 65-year-old patients was newly diagnosed, lasting under 2 months. Diagnostic conclusions were grounded in clinical symptoms, serum thyroxine, TRAb, thyroid ultrasound and orbital computed tomography.

The chain has TRBV6-6 and TRBJ1-5; D is ambiguous. This sequence was found in an adult man with Graves' hyperthyroidism. The sample comprised peripheral blood or thyroid tissue (not recorded which). CDR3 protein: CASSYMAVGNQPQHF. DNA for the CDR3: TGTGCCAGCAGTTACATGGCCGTAGGCAATCAGCCCCAGCATTTT.